This is a list of T cell receptor beta chains from one sample in a study of T cell changes during pregnancy in multiple sclerosis. Data came from immunoSEQ multiplex PCR; TCRdb stores just in-frame clones and leaves some out. Of approximately 48,000 clones in the sample, around 94% were seen once. The sample was CD4+ T cells from peripheral blood mononuclear cells, taken in the second trimester of pregnancy. These receptors all come from a female donor with multiple sclerosis, enrolled in a pregnancy study. Both conserved end residues are part of each CDR3. Each record gives: V gene, clone size, J gene, D gene, CDR3 protein, CDR3 DNA. The D gene is left open where the match is weak. Not every row has a clone size; where given, it reads once, few, many or a size class.

>TRBV11-2|-|TRBJ1-2|TRBD1
CASSPDGTGGFGYTF
TGTGCCAGCAGCCCAGACGGGACAGGGGGATTTGGCTACACCTTC
>TRBV4-1|-|TRBJ2-6|-
CASSQGRQSGANVLTF
TGCGCCAGCAGCCAAGGGCGACAGTCTGGGGCCAACGTCCTGACTTTC
>TRBV13|-|TRBJ1-1|-
CASSLDRSGEAFF
TGTGCCAGCAGCCTAGACAGGTCCGGGGAAGCTTTCTTT
>TRBV6-1|-|TRBJ2-1|TRBD2
CASSEEGAGGPHEQFF
TGTGCCAGCAGTGAAGAGGGGGCGGGGGGGCCTCATGAGCAGTTCTTC
>TRBV5-1|-|TRBJ2-5|TRBD2
CASSFGPRASGSETQYF
TGCGCCAGCAGCTTTGGACCCCGGGCTAGCGGAAGCGAGACCCAGTACTTC
>TRBV16|-|TRBJ1-1|-
CASSQQGGDTEAFF
TGTGCCAGCAGCCAACAGGGCGGGGACACTGAAGCTTTCTTT
>TRBV27|-|TRBJ2-3|-
CASSYGGWGTQYF
TGTGCCAGCAGTTACGGGGGTTGGGGTACGCAGTATTTT
>TRBV7-9|-|TRBJ2-3|TRBD2
CASTPSGGLSDTQYF
TGTGCCAGCACCCCTAGCGGGGGTTTGTCAGATACGCAGTATTTT
>TRBV7-9|once|TRBJ2-7|TRBD1
CASSLGTGVGEQYF
TGTGCCAGCAGCTTAGGGACAGGGGTGGGCGAGCAGTACTTC
>TRBV4-3|-|TRBJ2-6|TRBD2
CASSQVLAGAGGANVLTF
TGCGCCAGCAGCCAAGTGCTAGCGGGGGCGGGGGGGGCCAACGTCCTGACTTTC
>TRBV18|-|TRBJ1-2|TRBD1
CASSPQGQGNYGYTF
TGTGCCAGCTCACCGCAGGGACAGGGAAACTATGGCTACACCTTC
>TRBV30|-|TRBJ1-2|-
CAFPRSRGRQNQGGYTF
TGTGCCTTCCCTCGGTCGCGCGGCAGGCAGAATCAGGGTGGCTACACCTTC
>TRBV19|-|TRBJ1-2|-
CASHPLNQGNYGYTF
TGTGCCAGCCACCCACTGAACCAGGGGAACTATGGCTACACCTTC
>TRBV5-4|few|TRBJ1-1|-
CASSFRQSEAFF
TGTGCCAGCAGCTTCCGACAAAGCGAAGCTTTCTTT
>TRBV7-2|-|TRBJ1-2|-
CASSLDRSAVWYTF
TGTGCCAGCAGCTTAGATAGGAGTGCTGTATGGTACACCTTC
>TRBV6-5|many|TRBJ1-1|-
CASSYSTGGTEAFF
TGTGCCAGCAGTTACTCGACGGGGGGCACTGAAGCTTTCTTT
>TRBV19|-|TRBJ2-3|-
CASSSGDTQYF
TGTGCCAGTAGTAGCGGTGATACGCAGTATTTT
>TRBV4-3|-|TRBJ1-6|-
CASSPAAASSYNSPLHF
TGCGCCAGCAGCCCAGCTGCCGCTAGCTCCTATAATTCACCCCTCCACTTT
>TRBV7-2|-|TRBJ1-6|-
CASSLDWVSPLHF
TGTGCCAGCAGCCTCGACTGGGTCTCACCCCTCCACTTT
>TRBV6-1|-|TRBJ1-4|TRBD1
CASSGPPGQNEKLFF
TGTGCCAGCAGTGGCCCTCCGGGACAGAATGAAAAACTGTTTTTT
>TRBV6-1|-|TRBJ1-3|TRBD1
CASSQGAGNTIYF
TGTGCCAGCAGCCAGGGGGCTGGAAACACCATATATTTT
>TRBV7-3|few|TRBJ2-1|-
CASSLLGSVDEQFF
TGTGCCAGCAGCTTATTGGGCTCGGTGGATGAGCAGTTCTTC
>TRBV5-6|once|TRBJ2-6|TRBD1
CASSSGTGSGANVLTF
TGTGCCAGCAGCTCGGGGACAGGCTCTGGGGCCAACGTCCTGACTTTC
>TRBV14|-|TRBJ1-1|-
CASSQNTGTEAFF
TGTGCCAGCAGCCAAAATACAGGGACTGAAGCTTTCTTT
>TRBV11-2|-|TRBJ2-3|TRBD2
CASRLGRGLAGLDTQYF
TGTGCCAGCAGGCTTGGCCGTGGGCTAGCGGGGCTAGATACGCAGTATTTT
>TRBV29-1|-|TRBJ2-7|-
CSVVKGVYEQYF
TGCAGCGTCGTAAAGGGGGTCTACGAGCAGTACTTC
>TRBV5-1|-|TRBJ2-3|TRBD1
CASSSPTGGESVTQYF
TGCGCCAGCAGCTCCCCGACAGGGGGAGAATCAGTTACGCAGTATTTT
>TRBV5-5|-|TRBJ1-4|-
CASSVRGLAFGEEGLFF
TGTGCCAGCAGCGTTCGGGGGTTAGCTTTCGGAGAAGAAGGACTGTTTTTT